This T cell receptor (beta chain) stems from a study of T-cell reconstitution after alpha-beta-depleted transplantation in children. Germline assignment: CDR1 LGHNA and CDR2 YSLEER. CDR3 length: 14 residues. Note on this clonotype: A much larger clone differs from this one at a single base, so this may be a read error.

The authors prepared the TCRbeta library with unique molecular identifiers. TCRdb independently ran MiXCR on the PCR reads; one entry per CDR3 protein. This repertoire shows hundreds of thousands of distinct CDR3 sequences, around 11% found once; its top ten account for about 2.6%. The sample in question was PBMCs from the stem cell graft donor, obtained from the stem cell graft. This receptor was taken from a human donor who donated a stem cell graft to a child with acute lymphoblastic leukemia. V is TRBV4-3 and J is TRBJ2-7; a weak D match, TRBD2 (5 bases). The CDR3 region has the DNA TGCGCCAGCGGCCAAGATTTAGGAGGCTACGAGCAGTACTTC. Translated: CASGQDLGGYEQYF.